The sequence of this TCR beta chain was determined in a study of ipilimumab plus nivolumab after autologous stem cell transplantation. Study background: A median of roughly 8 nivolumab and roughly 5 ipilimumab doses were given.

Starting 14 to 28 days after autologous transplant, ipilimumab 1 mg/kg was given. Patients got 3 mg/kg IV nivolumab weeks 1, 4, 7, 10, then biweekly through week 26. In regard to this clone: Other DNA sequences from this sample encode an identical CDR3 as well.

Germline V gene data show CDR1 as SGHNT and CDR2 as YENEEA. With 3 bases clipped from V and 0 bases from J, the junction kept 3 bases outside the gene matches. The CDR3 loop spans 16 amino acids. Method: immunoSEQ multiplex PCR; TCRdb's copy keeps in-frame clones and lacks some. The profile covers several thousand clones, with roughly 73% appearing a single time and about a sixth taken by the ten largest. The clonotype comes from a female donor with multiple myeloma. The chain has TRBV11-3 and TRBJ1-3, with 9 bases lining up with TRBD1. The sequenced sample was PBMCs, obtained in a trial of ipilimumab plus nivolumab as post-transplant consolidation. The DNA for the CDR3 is TGTGCCAGCAGCTTGACAGGGGGAAACTCTGGAAACACCATATATTTT. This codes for CASSLTGGNSGNTIYF.